Shown below are 8 T cell receptor beta chains from a single sample sequenced in a study of cytomegalovirus exposure and HLA in healthy donors. Both 60 Vbeta primers and 13 Jbeta primers went into the PCR. Produced via immunoSEQ multiplex PCR; TCRdb's table is partial and in-frame only. The table lists 150,000 to 200,000 clones, 76% of them singletons. The sequenced material came from PBMCs. These receptors were obtained from a male donor in good health and CMV-seronegative.

The chain has TRBV5-5 and TRBJ2-1; 10 nucleotides align to TRBD2. After removal of 4 bases from V and 2 bases from J, the junction contained 12 bases not matched to a gene. CDR1 and CDR2 from the germline V gene are SGHKS and YYEKEE (reference sequence). The CDR3 extends over 18 amino acids. The CDR3 nucleotides read TGTGCCAGCAGCATTCCGGGACTAGCGTACCTCACCTACAATGAGCAGTTCTTC. Translating it yields CASSIPGLAYLTYNEQFF. Full variable domain (missing parts from reference TRBV5-5 and TRBJ2-1): DAGVTQSPTHLIKTRGQQVTLRCSPISGHKSVSWYQQVLGQGPQFIFQYYEKEERGRGNFPDRFSARQFPNYSSELNVNALLLGDSALYLCASSIPGLAYLTYNEQFFGPGTRLTVL.

This clone was detected only a few times. The chain is built from TRBV11-2 and TRBJ2-7; no definite D call. Germline lookup yields CDR1 SGHAT and CDR2 FQNNGV. The CDR3 is 12 residues long. The V end was cut by 5 bases, the J end by 6 bases, with 11 bases between. CDR3: CASSRLTSEQYF. CDR3 sequence (DNA): TGTGCCAGCAGCCGACTGACTTCCGAGCAGTACTTC.

In its sample, this clone was seen a few times. The gene calls are TRBV2 and TRBJ2-7; 8 bases agree with TRBD1. V lost 6 bases and J lost 0; bases outside the gene matches: 7. The CDR3 covers 15 residues. Germline-derived CDR1 and CDR2 are SNHLY and FYNNEI. CDR3 protein: CASRMGQAFSYEQYF. CDR3 nucleotides: TGTGCCAGCAGGATGGGACAGGCGTTCTCCTACGAGCAGTACTTC.

This clone was seen a single time. J is TRBJ2-5 and V is TRBV5-1, with 8 nucleotides matching TRBD1. Germline V lookup: CDR1 SGHRS, CDR2 YFSETQ. The CDR3 extends over 15 amino acids. With V trimmed by 5 bases and J by 5 bases, 11 bases remained unmatched. This chain's CDR3 is CASRTTWTGLETQYF. CDR3 nucleotide sequence: TGCGCCAGCAGAACCACCTGGACAGGGCTGGAGACCCAGTACTTC.

This clone has only one observation. This chain connects TRBV18 to TRBJ2-1; D not resolved. This CDR3 contains 12 residues. V gave up 3 bases and J gave up 9 bases, with 9 bases separating them. The germline gives CDR1 KGHSH, CDR2 LQKENI. CDR3 sequence reads: CASSPRPPEQFF. The CDR3 nucleotides read TGTGCCAGCTCACCCCGTCCCCCTGAGCAGTTCTTC.

This clone was seen once. The chain uses TRBV6-5 and TRBJ2-5; 7 bases agree with TRBD1. Unmatched junction bases numbered 6, after V lost 6 bases and J lost 5 bases. CDR3 length: 13 amino acids. The germline gives CDR1 MNHEY, CDR2 SVGAGI. The CDR3: CASRTQGDETQYF. CDR3 DNA sequence: TGTGCCAGCAGAACCCAGGGGGACGAGACCCAGTACTTC.

V is TRBV29-1 and J is TRBJ1-5; D perhaps matches TRBD1 (6 bases). This CDR3 is 12 amino acids long. CDR1 is SQVTM and CDR2 is ANQGSEA in the germline V gene. V was clipped by 6 bases and J by 5 bases, with 11 bases between them. In nucleotides, the CDR3 is TGCAGCGTCGGACAGTCTCATCAGCCCCAGCATTTT. As protein: CSVGQSHQPQHF.

J is TRBJ1-6 and V is TRBV4-2; a weak D match, TRBD1 (6 bases). V was shortened by 1 base and J by 0 bases, with 25 bases between the two germline ends. The CDR3 runs 22 residues. In germline, CDR1 is LGHNA, CDR2 YNFKEQ. In DNA, the CDR3 is TGTGCCAGCAGCCAAGCCCTGGTGTCAACGGGACATCTTAGCTCCTATAATTCACCCCTCCACTTT. It translates to CASSQALVSTGHLSSYNSPLHF.